This TCR beta chain was sequenced during a study of cytomegalovirus exposure and HLA in healthy donors. Study information: A preliminary data release comprised tens of millions of unique TCRs obtained from HLA-typed donors.

General study findings and limits: DRB1 showed the most TCR associations and HLA-C the fewest in a later analysis, as rates varied by HLA locus.

PCR used 60 Vbeta primers and 13 Jbeta primers. Original processing notes: An analysis that came later counted 80 million or so unique TCR beta chains, approximately 12 million shared. Only in-frame clones appear in the TCRdb table, and some are missing; sequencing was by immunoSEQ multiplex PCR. V and J calls and clone size follow that table, whereas D and trimming were derived from the DNA. Among about 120,000 clones listed, around 81% were seen once. CDR1 is SGHTA and CDR2 is FQGNSA in the germline V gene. V lost 4 bases to trimming and J lost 4 bases, with 14 bases between them. CDR3 length equals 14 residues. These donors, healthy bone marrow donors, were studied. As regards this clone: Antigen unknown.

The receptor was derived from a woman aged 25 to 39 in good health and CMV-seronegative. The V and J genes are TRBV7-2 and TRBJ2-7; D is undetermined. The material sequenced was PBMCs. As DNA, the CDR3 is TGTGCCAGCAGCTCAATTTCTAGTGGATACGAGCAGTACTTC. This translates into CASSSISSGYEQYF.